Here is one TCR beta chain with its context. Its cognate antigen is unknown. The data derive from a study of blood T cells in healthy people across ages. Broader study findings: PBMC samples, being unsorted, prevented any conclusive comparison of naive and antigen-experienced cells. TCR beta diversity, measured per million T cells, fell in a roughly linear way with age. Researchers report that TCR beta diversity correlated strongly with naive T cell percentage.

Alongside a J-beta primer mix, a sample-barcoded 5' primer served in a second PCR lasting about 7 to 12 cycles. Any given sample supplied a minimum of 3 million CDR3-containing paired-end reads. In TCRdb, the 5' RACE reads were re-called with MiXCR into one record per CDR3 protein. Of about 1.6 million distinct CDR3 sequences in the sample, around 35% were seen once. This sequence was found in a woman aged 30 to 39 in good health. Sequences were obtained from blood.

The CDR3 here is CASSPDRRTVNYGYTF. The CDR3 nucleotides are TGTGCCAGCTCACCGGACCGACGGACGGTGAACTATGGCTACACCTTC. The chain uses TRBV18 and TRBJ1-2; D ambiguous. The CDR3 spans 16 residues. Germline loops: CDR1 KGHSH, CDR2 LQKENI. Trimming shortened V by 3 bases and J by 2 bases, and 16 bases separated the two germline ends.